Listed here are 26 T cell receptor beta chains from one sample, sequenced in a study of blood T cell repertoires in COVID-19. Here immunoSEQ multiplex PCR was the method, and the copy in TCRdb shows in-frame clones only, minus some. The sample yields about 430,000 clones, over 85% seen once. Sequences were obtained from peripheral blood. The receptors derive from a young man with COVID-19, enrolled during active disease.

V is TRBV12-3 or TRBV12-4 and J is TRBJ2-2; 9 bases match TRBD2. Germline trimming cut 5 bases from V and 8 bases from J; bases unmatched to any gene: 3. CDR3 length: 13 amino acids. Written as DNA, the CDR3 is TGTGCCAGCAGTAACCTAGCGGGGGGGGAGCTGTTTTTT. Amino acid sequence: CASSNLAGGELFF.

The chain employs TRBV19 and TRBJ2-1; TRBD2 aligns across 10 bases. The CDR3 spans 16 residues. With V trimmed by 2 bases and J by 5 bases, 6 bases remained unmatched. Germline V CDR1 and CDR2: LNHDA, SQIVND (reference sequence). CDR3 region: CASSISTSGVDNEQFF. CDR3 nucleotide sequence: TGTGCCAGTAGTATAAGTACTAGCGGGGTAGACAATGAGCAGTTCTTC.

The chain uses TRBV25-1 and TRBJ2-1; the D gene is possibly TRBD2 (6 bases). CDR1 MGHDK and CDR2 SYGVNS come from the germline V gene. The CDR3 consists of 12 residues. Between the trimmed V and J ends, which lost 5 bases and 5 bases, there was a span of 7 bases. CDR3 DNA sequence: TGTGCCAGCAGTAGACTAGACAATGAGCAGTTCTTC. Translating it yields CASSRLDNEQFF.

V gene TRBV19 combines with J gene TRBJ1-6; D is unclear. The germline V gene has CDR1 LNHDA and CDR2 SQIVND (reference sequence). The CDR3 is 12 residues long. Between the trimmed V and J ends, which lost 6 bases and 8 bases, there was a span of 8 bases. The CDR3 DNA is TGTGCCAGTAGGGCTAGGCATTCACCCCTCCACTTT. This sequence encodes CASRARHSPLHF.

The V gene is TRBV13, the J gene TRBJ2-3; 8 bases are shared with TRBD2. CDR3 length equals 15 residues. The ends lost 3 bases at V and 3 bases at J; junction bases unmatched: 5. Germline CDR1 PRHDT, CDR2 FYEKMQ (reference sequence). CDR3 sequence reads: CASSLISGVTDTQYF. The CDR3 DNA reads as TGTGCCAGCAGCTTGATTAGCGGGGTAACAGATACGCAGTATTTT.

The rearrangement uses TRBV11-2 and TRBJ2-5, with 10 bases fitting TRBD1. This CDR3 contains 16 residues. Germline-derived CDR1 and CDR2 are SGHAT and FQNNGV. V was clipped by 1 base and J by 4 bases; unmatched bases: 6. The CDR3 DNA reads TGTGCCAGCAGCTTAGTGACAGGGGGCGCTTCAGAGACCCAGTACTTC. This sequence encodes CASSLVTGGASETQYF. Drawing the rest from reference TRBV11-2 and TRBJ2-5, the complete variable domain is EAGVAQSPRYKIIEKRQSVAFWCNPISGHATLYWYQQILGQGPKLLIQFQNNGVVDDSQLPKDRFSAERLKGVDSTLKIQPAKLEDSAVYLCASSLVTGGASETQYFGPGTRLLVL.

The V and J genes are TRBV5-1 and TRBJ2-1, with 15 bases that match TRBD2. The V and J ends lost 4 bases and 4 bases, in that order; junction bases with no gene match: 12. The CDR3 is 19 amino acids. In germline, CDR1 is SGHRS, CDR2 YFSETQ. DNA for the CDR3: TGCGCCAGCAGCACCCAGGGGACTAGCGGGAGGCCTAATTACAATGAGCAGTTCTTC. Amino acid sequence: CASSTQGTSGRPNYNEQFF.

The chain couples TRBV5-6 to TRBJ1-1; TRBD1 agrees at 7 bases. Trimming cost V 4 bases and J 0 bases; bases outside gene matches: 9. Germline values: CDR1 SGHDT, CDR2 YYEEEE. The CDR3 contains 16 residues. The CDR3 reads CASSRTTGPMNTEAFF. DNA for the CDR3: TGTGCCAGCAGCCGAACGACAGGGCCTATGAACACTGAAGCTTTCTTT.

This rearrangement joins TRBV18 to TRBJ2-2, with D possibly matching TRBD1 (5 bases). CDR3 length: 15 amino acids. V was trimmed by 3 bases and J by 4 bases, leaving 12 bases between them. Germline V lookup: CDR1 KGHSH, CDR2 LQKENI. CDR3 bases: TGTGCCAGCTCACCCTTTGACAGCCTCACCGGGGAGCTGTTTTTT. Its translation is CASSPFDSLTGELFF.

The V and J genes are TRBV7-9 and TRBJ2-3; 10 bases map to TRBD2. The CDR3 sequence is 15 residues long. Looked up from germline, CDR1 is SEHNR and CDR2 is FQNEAQ (reference sequence). The junction had 3 bases not matched to a gene; V was cut back by 5 bases and J by 1 base. CDR3 DNA: TGTGCCAGCAGCACTACTAGCGGGGGCACAGATACGCAGTATTTT. Translating it yields CASSTTSGGTDTQYF.

This chain links TRBV2 with TRBJ2-7, with 7 nucleotides matching TRBD2. The germline gives CDR1 SNHLY, CDR2 FYNNEI. The CDR3 loop spans 14 amino acids. V was clipped by 4 bases and J by 5 bases; unmatched bases: 8. CDR3 protein: CASSVEAGIDEQYF. CDR3 nucleotides: TGTGCCAGCAGTGTGGAAGCGGGAATCGACGAGCAGTACTTC.

The rearrangement links TRBV2 to TRBJ2-2; 7 bases align to TRBD1. CDR3 length equals 15 residues. Unmatched junction bases numbered 13, after V lost 7 bases and J lost 8 bases. From germline, CDR1 is SNHLY and CDR2 FYNNEI. CDR3 sequence (DNA): TGTGCCAGCATGTTAGGACAGGCTGTCTCTGGGGAGCTGTTTTTT. Residues: CASMLGQAVSGELFF.

CDR3 sequence (DNA): TGTGCCAGCACCTCCGGCGGTGATCAGCCCCAGCATTTT. Protein sequence: CASTSGGDQPQHF. This chain connects TRBV12-3 or TRBV12-4 to TRBJ1-5; no definite D call. The V end lost 7 bases, the J end lost 5 bases, and 12 bases lay between the germline ends. This CDR3 comprises 13 residues.

This chain connects TRBV3-1 (or the pseudogene TRBV3-2) to TRBJ2-1; D might be TRBD1 (5 bases). With 2 bases removed from V and 12 bases from J, the gap between germline ends came to 17 bases. The CDR3 spans 14 residues. Germline V lookup: CDR1 LGHDT, CDR2 YNNKEL (reference sequence). The CDR3 region has the DNA TGTGCCAGCAGCCAAAGAGACAGAAATGAGCGGCAGTTCTTC. Protein sequence: CASSQRDRNERQFF.

The chain combines TRBV12-2 with TRBJ2-3; the listed D gene, TRBD2, was not tested against the DNA. TRBV12-2 is shown as a pseudogene. This CDR3 region has 8 residues. CDR3 sequence reads: CASGTQYF. CDR3 sequence (DNA): TGTGCAAGCGGTACGCAGTATTTT.

The rearrangement joins TRBV4-1 to TRBJ2-7; D not resolved. The CDR3 extends over 15 amino acids. Trimming removed 0 bases from V and 0 bases from J, with 9 bases in between. The germline gives CDR1 MGHRA, CDR2 YSYEKL. The CDR3 DNA sequence: TGCGCCAGCAGCCAAGAGGTCCTCAGCTCCTACGAGCAGTACTTC. Translation gives CASSQEVLSSYEQYF.

CDR3 sequence: CASSPAAGQNTEAFF. The CDR3 DNA reads TGTGCCAGCTCACCGGCCGCCGGACAGAACACTGAAGCTTTCTTT. V gene TRBV18 combines with J gene TRBJ1-1; the D gene is possibly TRBD1 (5 bases). Trimming shortened V by 3 bases and J by 1 base, and 12 bases separated the two germline ends. The germline gives CDR1 KGHSH, CDR2 LQKENI. CDR3 length: 15 residues.

This rearrangement joins TRBV3-1 (or the pseudogene TRBV3-2) to TRBJ1-2; TRBD1 might be the D (5 bases). Looked up from germline, CDR1 is LGHDT and CDR2 is YNNKEL (reference sequence). The CDR3 extends over 16 amino acids. The V and J ends lost 1 base and 0 bases respectively, with 12 bases between them. The CDR3 nucleotides read TGTGCCAGCAGCCAAGGGAAGGGGTCAGCTAACTATGGCTACACCTTC. This codes for CASSQGKGSANYGYTF.

Details on this clone: The same CDR3 arises from other DNA sequences in this sample as well. The V and J genes are TRBV7-2 and TRBJ2-3, with D possibly being TRBD2 (5 bases). The CDR3 has 14 residues. Germline loops: CDR1 SGHTA, CDR2 FQGNSA. The V and J ends lost 5 bases and 8 bases respectively, with 17 bases between them. The CDR3 DNA sequence: TGTGCCAGCAGCCTTAGGACTGTATCGGCTACGCAGTATTTT. Its protein product is CASSLRTVSATQYF.

The V call is TRBV5-4, the J call TRBJ2-1; TRBD2 aligns across 8 bases. Looked up from germline, CDR1 is SGHNT and CDR2 is YYREEE (reference sequence). This CDR3 spans 15 amino acids. V shed 4 bases and J 6 bases; nucleotides not matched to a gene: 9. In nucleotides, the CDR3 is TGTGCCAGCAGCCCCACCGGGGGGGGTATCAATGAGCAGTTCTTC. As protein: CASSPTGGGINEQFF.

The table lists this clone with a few counts. The chain couples TRBV2 to TRBJ1-5; D not resolved. Trimming pared 1 base from V and 0 bases from J, leaving 7 bases between. The V gene's germline CDR1 is SNHLY and CDR2 FYNNEI. The CDR3 extends over 15 amino acids. This CDR3 reads CASSEERDSNQPQHF. As DNA, the CDR3 is TGTGCCAGCAGTGAAGAGAGGGATAGCAATCAGCCCCAGCATTTT.

This rearrangement joins TRBV11-2 to TRBJ1-5; maybe TRBD1 (6 bases). The CDR3 is 16 residues long. The V end lost 5 bases, the J end lost 4 bases, and 18 bases lay between the germline ends. CDR1 is SGHAT, CDR2 FQNNGV, per germline. This CDR3 reads CASSPQRGGGNQPQHF. The CDR3 bases are TGTGCCAGCAGCCCGCAACGAGGGGGAGGGAATCAGCCCCAGCATTTT.

The gene calls are TRBV5-4 and TRBJ1-6; D not resolved. Germline V gene sequence: CDR1 SGHNT, CDR2 YYREEE (reference sequence). CDR3 length equals 16 residues. In nucleotides, the CDR3 is TGTGCATCAGCAACGACCGGGAGCTCCTATAATTCACCCCTCCACTTT. Translated: CASATTGSSYNSPLHF.

CDR3 DNA sequence: TGTGCCAGCAGTTACACAGTGGGCAGGAAGAATTCACCCCTCCACTTT. It yields the protein CASSYTVGRKNSPLHF. This chain uses TRBV6-5 with TRBJ1-6; no clear D. V was shortened by 2 bases and J by 7 bases, with 15 bases between the two germline ends. The CDR3 is 16 amino acids. Germline CDR1 and CDR2: MNHEY and SVGAGI.

The chain uses TRBV7-9 and TRBJ2-5, with 8 positions matching TRBD2. This CDR3 contains 14 residues. The germline gives CDR1 SEHNR, CDR2 FQNEAQ (reference sequence). V gave up 6 bases and J gave up 5 bases; unmatched junction bases: 8. This CDR3 reads CASRIAGIGETQYF. DNA for the CDR3: TGTGCCAGCAGGATAGCGGGGATTGGGGAGACCCAGTACTTC. The full variable domain, completed using reference TRBV7-9 and TRBJ2-5, is DTGVSQNPRHKITKRGQNVTFRCDPISEHNRLYWYRQTLGQGPEFLTYFQNEAQLEKSRLLSDRFSAERPKGSFSTLEIQRTEQGDSAMYLCASRIAGIGETQYFGPGTRLLVL.

For this clone: Other DNA sequences in the sample encode the same CDR3. This chain links TRBV7-9 with TRBJ1-1, with TRBD1 identical over 7 bases. This CDR3 contains 14 residues. V shed 5 bases and J 2 bases; nucleotides not matched to a gene: 5. In germline, CDR1 is SEHNR, CDR2 FQNEAQ (reference sequence). The CDR3 nucleotides are TGTGCCAGCAGCCCCCGACAGGGAAACACTGAAGCTTTCTTT. It translates to CASSPRQGNTEAFF.